Listed here are 20 T cell receptor beta chains from one sample, sequenced in a study of blood T cell repertoires in COVID-19 (TCRdb year 2020). Receptors were amplified or captured by the immunoSEQ multiplex PCR assay. In TCRdb, the immuneACCESS table is reduced to in-frame sequences with V and J assigned. These tables do not hold every clone; where another copy was compared, an unresolved V gene accounts for under half, and the others remain unexplained. The sample has about 320,000 clones on record, roughly 90% of them singletons. 2% to 3% of the sample is in the top ten clones. Sequencing used PBMCs or T cells enriched from blood (not recorded which). The source of these receptors is a man aged 60-69 years who had recovered from COVID-19.

This clone was counted between two and nine times. This chain connects TRBV19 to TRBJ1-2; 11 bases are shared with TRBD1. This CDR3 is built from 16 residues. Germline V gene data show CDR1 as LNHDA and CDR2 as SQIVND (reference sequence). Germline trimming cut 4 bases from V and 0 bases from J; bases unmatched to any gene: 4. This chain's CDR3 is CASSRTGGPTNYGYTF. As DNA, the CDR3 is TGTGCCAGTAGTAGGACAGGGGGCCCAACTAACTATGGCTACACCTTC.

CDR3 protein: CASSFRSGETQYF. For the CDR3, the DNA is TGCGCCAGCAGCTTTCGGTCGGGAGAGACCCAGTACTTC. The chain carries TRBV5-1 and TRBJ2-5; D unclear. The length of the CDR3 is 13 residues. Per the germline V gene, CDR1 is SGHRS and CDR2 is YFSETQ. V lost 2 bases and J 4 bases, leaving 9 bases between the germline ends.

The chain has TRBV27 and TRBJ2-1; the match to TRBD1 covers 8 bases. This CDR3 is built from 14 residues. With V trimmed by 5 bases and J by 6 bases, 6 bases remained unmatched. Germline CDR1 and CDR2: MNHEY and SMNVEV (reference sequence). The CDR3 DNA is TGTGCCAGCAGTGCGGACAGGGTCGGCAATGAGCAGTTCTTC. This encodes CASSADRVGNEQFF.

V gene TRBV3-1 (or the pseudogene TRBV3-2) combines with J gene TRBJ2-1; 8 nucleotides align to TRBD2. The V gene's germline CDR1 is LGHDT and CDR2 YNNKEL (reference sequence). The CDR3 covers 16 residues. Trimming took 0 bases from V and 9 from J; bases not matched to a gene: 10. CDR3 coding DNA: TGTGCCAGCAGCCAAGATCTAGGAGCGGGAGAGACTGAGCAGTTCTTC. Translating gives CASSQDLGAGETEQFF.

CDR3 coding DNA: TGTGCCAGCAGCTTACTTGCGCAAATGACACTGAACACCGGGGAGCTGTTTTTT. Its translation: CASSLLAQMTLNTGELFF. The chain is built from TRBV13 and TRBJ2-2; D is ambiguous. Germline CDR1 and CDR2: PRHDT and FYEKMQ (reference sequence). There are 18 residues in the CDR3. Trimming shortened V by 2 bases and J by 1 base, and 17 bases separated the two germline ends. The whole variable domain, filled in from reference TRBV13 and TRBJ2-2, reads AAGVIQSPRHLIKEKRETATLKCYPIPRHDTVYWYQQGPGQDPQFLISFYEKMQSDKGSIPDRFSAQQFSDYHSELNMSSLELGDSALYFCASSLLAQMTLNTGELFFGEGSRLTVL.

A few counts support this clone. The J gene is TRBJ2-1, the V gene TRBV5-4; no reliable D call. Germline V gene lookup returns CDR1 SGHNT and CDR2 YYREEE (reference sequence). Trimming cost V 1 base and J 0 bases, with 8 bases left between them. The CDR3 has 15 residues. The CDR3 sequence: CASSLPHSSYNEQFF. For the CDR3, the DNA is TGTGCCAGCAGCTTGCCTCATAGCTCCTACAATGAGCAGTTCTTC.

This chain connects TRBV6-5 to TRBJ1-4; the match to TRBD1 covers 8 bases. The germline CDR1 and CDR2 sequences are MNHEY and SVGAGI. The V segment lost 6 bases and the J segment 7 bases; nucleotides outside the gene matches: 10. This CDR3 spans 15 amino acids. The CDR3 sequence is CASRNRGRFGEKLFF. The CDR3 DNA reads TGTGCCAGCAGGAACAGGGGGAGGTTCGGTGAAAAACTGTTTTTT.

The chain employs TRBV30 and TRBJ1-4; TRBD1 matches 7 bases. CDR1 and CDR2 from the germline V gene are GTSNPN and SVGIG (reference sequence). J lost 6 bases, V lost 4 bases, and 8 bases had no gene match. CDR3 size: 14 residues. CDR3 region: CAWNFQQGYEKLFF. CDR3 DNA: TGTGCCTGGAACTTCCAACAGGGGTATGAAAAACTGTTTTTT.

This clone was recorded once. The V and J genes are TRBV4-1 and TRBJ1-6; 10 bases fit TRBD1. Germline CDR1 MGHRA, CDR2 YSYEKL. Losses at the gene ends were 3 bases for V and 10 bases for J; bases not matched to a gene: 12. CDR3 size: 17 residues. In nucleotides, the CDR3 is TGCGCCAGCAGCCAGCTGACAGGGGGCGACGTAAGATCACCCCTCCACTTT. The encoded protein is CASSQLTGGDVRSPLHF.

The chain is built from TRBV19 and TRBJ1-1; D may be TRBD1 (5 bases). Germline lookup yields CDR1 LNHDA and CDR2 SQIVND (reference sequence). The CDR3 is made up of 15 amino acids. Trimming removed 1 base from V and 0 bases from J, with 9 bases in between. DNA of the CDR3: TGTGCCAGTAGTATAGTCAGGGCCATGAACACTGAAGCTTTCTTT. Translated: CASSIVRAMNTEAFF.

This clone was counted only a few times. V and J are TRBV2 and TRBJ2-7; the match to TRBD1 covers 8 bases. V dropped 8 bases and J dropped 2; count of bases not matched to a gene: 5. Per germline, CDR1 SNHLY and CDR2 FYNNEI. The CDR3 consists of 13 residues. CDR3 in DNA: TGTGCCAGCCGGACAGGGAACCCCTACGAGCAGTACTTC. Amino acid sequence: CASRTGNPYEQYF.

The chain carries TRBV11-2 and TRBJ2-1; the D gene is possibly TRBD2 (5 bases). Per germline, CDR1 SGHAT and CDR2 FQNNGV. The CDR3 contains 16 residues. Trimming left V 2 bases short and J 0 bases short, with 11 bases between. Written as DNA, the CDR3 is TGTGCCAGCAGCTTACTTTCGGGAAGCTCCTACAATGAGCAGTTCTTC. It encodes CASSLLSGSSYNEQFF. Together with reference TRBV11-2 and TRBJ2-1, the CDR3 gives the full variable domain: EAGVAQSPRYKIIEKRQSVAFWCNPISGHATLYWYQQILGQGPKLLIQFQNNGVVDDSQLPKDRFSAERLKGVDSTLKIQPAKLEDSAVYLCASSLLSGSSYNEQFFGPGTRLTVL.

This clone was observed once. V and J are TRBV30 and TRBJ1-5, with D perhaps matching TRBD1 (5 bases). In germline, CDR1 is GTSNPN, CDR2 SVGIG (reference sequence). This CDR3 contains 15 residues. The V end lost 0 bases, the J end lost 4 bases, and 13 bases lay between the germline ends. CDR3 nucleotides: TGTGCCTGGAGTGTACTTCCGGGGGTGAATCAGCCCCAGCATTTT. Translated, it gives CAWSVLPGVNQPQHF.

The V gene is TRBV7-6, the J gene TRBJ1-1, with 12 bases that match TRBD1. Trimming cost V 3 bases and J 4 bases; bases outside gene matches: 15. Germline V gene sequence: CDR1 SGHVS, CDR2 FNYEAQ. The CDR3 length is 19 residues. The CDR3 DNA sequence: TGTGCCAGCAGCTTGCAAGCAGGGACAGGGGGCTTATACGGCACTGAAGCTTTCTTT. Amino acids: CASSLQAGTGGLYGTEAFF.

The V call is TRBV18, the J call TRBJ2-3; 12 nucleotides line up with TRBD2. The germline V gene encodes CDR1 KGHSH and CDR2 LQKENI. V was clipped by 3 bases and J by 4 bases; unmatched bases: 5. This CDR3 has 16 amino acids. CDR3 loop: CASSPRLAGDADTQYF. CDR3 nucleotide sequence: TGTGCCAGCTCACCCCGACTAGCGGGGGACGCAGATACGCAGTATTTT.

This rearrangement joins TRBV29-1 to TRBJ1-2, with D possibly being TRBD1 (6 bases). The V end lost 3 bases, the J end lost 2 bases, and 10 bases lay between the germline ends. The germline gives CDR1 SQVTM, CDR2 ANQGSEA. The CDR3 sequence is 13 residues long. DNA of the CDR3: TGCAGCGTTGAGGCAGGGGTAAACTATGGCTACACCTTC. It translates to CSVEAGVNYGYTF. Looking up the rest from reference TRBV29-1 and TRBJ1-2 gives the full variable domain: SAVISQKPSRDICQRGTSLTIQCQVDSQVTMMFWYRQQPGQSLTLIATANQGSEATYESGFVIDKFPISRPNLTFSTLTVSNMSPEDSSIYLCSVEAGVNYGYTFGSGTRLTVV.

The gene calls are TRBV30 and TRBJ2-5, with 9 bases identical to TRBD2. This CDR3 spans 14 amino acids. Germline CDR1 GTSNPN, CDR2 SVGIG (reference sequence). V was pared by 5 bases and J by 1 base, with 5 bases of the junction left unmatched. CDR3 sequence reads: CAWSAGGPQETQYF. The CDR3 DNA reads as TGTGCCTGGTCCGCGGGGGGGCCCCAAGAGACCCAGTACTTC.

V usage is TRBV12-3 or TRBV12-4 and J usage is TRBJ2-7, with TRBD1 identical over 8 bases. After removal of 9 bases from V and 3 bases from J, the junction contained 7 bases not matched to a gene. The CDR3 runs to 13 residues. CDR3 region: CASCWDRCYEQYF. The CDR3 DNA reads TGTGCCAGTTGCTGGGACAGGTGCTACGAGCAGTACTTC.

The chain has TRBV5-4 and TRBJ2-3; 15 nucleotides match TRBD2. Germline CDR1 is SGHNT and CDR2 is YYREEE (reference sequence). This CDR3 is 15 amino acids long. V gave up 5 bases and J gave up 5 bases; unmatched junction bases: 3. The DNA of the CDR3 is TGTGCCAGCAGTTGGACTAGCGGGGGGGGAGATACGCAGTATTTT. This translates into CASSWTSGGGDTQYF.

The rearrangement links TRBV7-9 to TRBJ1-2; D is undetermined. Germline V gene data show CDR1 as SEHNR and CDR2 as FQNEAQ (reference sequence). CDR3 length: 14 amino acids. Trimming took 2 bases from V and 3 from J, leaving 10 bases between them. The CDR3 spells CASSLMQEDYGYTF. The CDR3 nucleotides are TGTGCCAGCAGCTTAATGCAGGAAGACTATGGCTACACCTTC.